The rows below give T cell receptor beta chains drawn from one sample of a study of blood T cell repertoires in COVID-19. Measured with immunoSEQ multiplex PCR; TCRdb has only the in-frame clones, and not every one. The sample shows roughly 130,000 clones, 84% of them seen only once. The sequencing input was PBMCs or T cells enriched from blood (not recorded which). The source of these receptors is a man between 35 and 55 years old with acute COVID-19. Both conserved end residues are part of each CDR3. The D gene is left open where the match is weak. Clone size is not always given. Where it is, it says once, few, many or a class for expanded clones.

>NA|TRBJ2-1|many|TRBV7-9
CASSLGAGSLINEQFF
TGTGCCAGCAGCTTAGGGGCGGGGTCCTTAATCAATGAGCAGTTCTTC
>TRBD2|TRBJ2-1|NA|TRBV7-9
CASSSHLQRSGEPNEQFF
TGTGCCAGCAGCTCCCACCTCCAGCGGAGCGGGGAACCCAATGAGCAGTTCTTC
>TRBD1|TRBJ2-7|NA|TRBV5-1
CASSFGTGPSNEQYF
TGCGCCAGCAGCTTCGGGACAGGGCCATCTAACGAGCAGTACTTC
>TRBD2|TRBJ2-1|NA|TRBV15
CATSRRLAGGHNEQFF
TGTGCCACCAGCAGAAGACTAGCGGGAGGTCACAATGAGCAGTTCTTC
>NA|TRBJ1-6|NA|TRBV30
CAWVAQGYSPLHF
TGTGCCTGGGTGGCCCAGGGGTATTCACCCCTCCACTTT
>NA|TRBJ1-2|NA|TRBV2
CASSGGQLSGYTF
TGTGCCAGCAGCGGGGGGCAGTTGTCGGGCTACACCTTC
>NA|TRBJ1-2|once|TRBV5-4
CASSLPGRNVYGYTF
TGTGCCAGCAGCTTACCGGGAAGAAACGTCTATGGCTACACCTTC
>TRBD1|TRBJ1-1|few|TRBV13
CASTLDRDTEAFF
TGTGCCAGCACCCTGGACAGGGACACTGAAGCTTTCTTT
>TRBD1|TRBJ2-7|NA|TRBV29-1
CSVEVMTGSDYEQYF
TGCAGCGTTGAAGTAATGACAGGGTCTGACTACGAGCAGTACTTC
>TRBD2|TRBJ2-1|NA|TRBV18
CASSPPGTSGKPYNEQFF
TGTGCCAGCTCACCTCCCGGGACTAGCGGGAAGCCTTACAATGAGCAGTTCTTC
>NA|TRBJ1-1|NA|TRBV12-3/TRBV12-4
CASRATGNTEAFF
TGTGCCAGCAGAGCCACCGGGAACACTGAAGCTTTCTTT
>NA|TRBJ1-1|NA|TRBV11-2
CASSPKEEAFF
TGTGCCAGCAGCCCGAAGGAGGAAGCTTTCTTT
>TRBD1|TRBJ1-1|NA|TRBV3-1/TRBV3-2
CASSQVSGTGVMNTEAFF
TGTGCCAGCAGCCAAGTGAGCGGGACAGGGGTGATGAACACTGAAGCTTTCTTT
>TRBD1|TRBJ1-5|NA|TRBV12-5
CASGLAIQGPRNQPQHF
TGTGCTAGTGGTTTGGCAATACAGGGGCCGCGCAATCAGCCCCAGCATTTT
>NA|TRBJ1-6|NA|TRBV5-4
CASSLGEASRGNSPLHF
TGTGCCAGCAGCTTGGGTGAGGCGTCGCGTGGAAATTCACCCCTCCACTTT
>TRBD2|TRBJ2-1|NA|TRBV29-1
CSVVLAGENNEQFF
TGCAGCGTTGTACTAGCGGGGGAAAACAATGAGCAGTTCTTC
>NA|TRBJ2-6|NA|TRBV6-2/TRBV6-3
CASSYTPPSGSGANVLTF
TGTGCCAGCAGTTACACTCCTCCGTCGGGATCCGGGGCCAACGTCCTGACTTTC
>TRBD1|TRBJ2-3|NA|TRBV28
CASRLISGQRTSTDTQYF
TGTGCCAGCCGCTTAATATCGGGACAGCGAACAAGCACAGATACGCAGTATTTT
>TRBD1|TRBJ2-7|NA|TRBV5-6
CASSRTGREQYF
TGTGCCAGCAGCAGGACAGGGCGTGAGCAGTACTTC
>NA|TRBJ1-3|NA|TRBV28
CASRRQGSGNTIYF
TGTGCCAGTCGTAGACAAGGCTCTGGAAACACCATATATTTT
>TRBD1|TRBJ2-7|NA|TRBV10-3
CAISEGDRGGYEQYF
TGTGCCATCAGTGAGGGGGACAGGGGAGGGTACGAGCAGTACTTC
>TRBD1|TRBJ1-5|NA|TRBV28
CASSVTGDSNQPQHF
TGTGCCAGCAGTGTGACAGGGGACAGCAATCAGCCCCAGCATTTT